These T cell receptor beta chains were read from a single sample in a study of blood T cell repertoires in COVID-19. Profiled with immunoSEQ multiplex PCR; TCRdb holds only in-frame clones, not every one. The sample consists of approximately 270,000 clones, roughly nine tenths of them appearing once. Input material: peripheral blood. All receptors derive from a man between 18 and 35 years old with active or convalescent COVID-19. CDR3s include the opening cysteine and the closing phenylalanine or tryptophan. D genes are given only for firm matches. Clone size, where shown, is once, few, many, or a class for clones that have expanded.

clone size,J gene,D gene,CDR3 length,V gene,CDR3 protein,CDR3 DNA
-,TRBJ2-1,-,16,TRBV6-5,CASSSSAGEGYNEQFF,TGTGCCAGCAGTTCCTCCGCCGGGGAAGGCTACAATGAGCAGTTCTTC
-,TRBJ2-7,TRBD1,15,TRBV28,CASRANRDRLYEQYF,TGTGCCAGCAGAGCTAACCGGGACAGGTTGTACGAGCAGTACTTC
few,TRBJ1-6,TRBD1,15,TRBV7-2,CASSEGTGGFSPLHF,TGTGCCAGCAGCGAAGGGACAGGGGGCTTTTCACCCCTCCACTTT
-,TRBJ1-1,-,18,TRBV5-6,CASSLGSRGALSHTEAFF,TGTGCCAGCAGCTTGGGTTCACGGGGGGCCCTTTCCCACACTGAAGCTTTCTTT
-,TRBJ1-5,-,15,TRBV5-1,CASSLEGESNQPQHF,TGCGCCAGCAGCTTGGAAGGGGAAAGCAATCAGCCCCAGCATTTT
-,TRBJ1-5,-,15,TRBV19,CASSRGEVSNQPQHF,TGTGCCAGTAGTAGGGGGGAGGTCAGCAATCAGCCCCAGCATTTT
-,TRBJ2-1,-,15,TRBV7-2,CASSALAGSYNEQFF,TGTGCCAGCAGCGCACTAGCAGGGTCCTACAATGAGCAGTTCTTC
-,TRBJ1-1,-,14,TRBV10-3,CAISESQSKREAFF,TGTGCCATCAGTGAGTCCCAGTCAAAGCGTGAAGCTTTCTTT
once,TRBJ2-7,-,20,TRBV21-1,CASSKFRRDSEASFYYEQYF,TGTGCCAGCAGCAAATTTAGGCGGGACTCGGAGGCATCCTTTTATTACGAGCAGTACTTC
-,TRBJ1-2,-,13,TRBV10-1,CASSESGTGRYTF,TGCGCCAGCAGTGAATCAGGCACGGGGAGATACACCTTC
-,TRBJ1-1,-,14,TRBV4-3,CASSQTGYGTEAFF,TGCGCCAGCAGCCAGACAGGTTACGGGACTGAAGCTTTCTTT
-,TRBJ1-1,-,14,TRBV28,CASSPPRGRTEAFF,TGTGCCAGCAGTCCCCCCAGGGGCCGTACTGAAGCTTTCTTT
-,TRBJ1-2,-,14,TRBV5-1,CASSLDPGPYGYTF,TGCGCCAGCAGCTTGGATCCAGGGCCTTATGGCTACACCTTC
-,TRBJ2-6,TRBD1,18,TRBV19,CASSIFRDSGSGANVLTF,TGTGCCAGTAGTATATTCCGGGACAGTGGTTCTGGGGCCAACGTCCTGACTTTC
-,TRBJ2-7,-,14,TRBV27,CASGRGAPPPEQYF,TGTGCCAGCGGAAGGGGCGCTCCCCCCCCCGAGCAGTACTTC
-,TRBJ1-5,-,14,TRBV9,CASSVGQGNQPQHF,TGTGCCAGCAGCGTAGGACAGGGCAATCAGCCCCAGCATTTT
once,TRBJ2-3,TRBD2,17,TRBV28,CASASGGRERGTDTQYF,TGTGCCAGCGCATCCGGCGGGAGGGAGCGGGGCACAGATACGCAGTATTTT
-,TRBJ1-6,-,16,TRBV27,CASSLSRGRNNSPLHF,TGTGCCAGCAGTTTATCCCGCGGGAGAAATAATTCACCCCTCCACTTT